This TCR beta chain was found in a study of technical replicates of blood from several donors. Trimming took off 8 bases at V and 2 bases at J, with 15 bases between the two ends. The CDR3 is made up of 14 amino acids. CDR1 and CDR2 from the germline V gene are LNHDA and SQIVND (reference sequence). Data came from immunoSEQ multiplex PCR; TCRdb stores just in-frame clones and leaves some out. Here the sample spans about 71,000 clones, roughly 90% being singletons. This clone appeared once. Material for sequencing was T cells isolated from PBMCs. The chain carries TRBV19 and TRBJ1-2; D remains ambiguous. The TCR comes from a human donor in good health. The CDR3 loop reads CASDDRDLNYGYTF. The DNA for the CDR3 is TGTGCCAGTGACGATCGAGACTTGAACTATGGCTACACCTTC. Using reference TRBV19 and TRBJ1-2 for the parts outside the CDR3, the full variable domain is DGGITQSPKYLFRKEGQNVTLSCEQNLNHDAMYWYRQDPGQGLRLIYYSQIVNDFQKGDIAEGYSVSREKKESFPLTVTSAQKNPTAFYLCASDDRDLNYGYTFGSGTRLTVV.